These T cell receptor beta chains were read from a single sample in a study of regulatory T cells in long-lasting Graves disease. TCRdb re-called the multiplex PCR reads through MiXCR, storing one row per CDR3 protein. The table includes some 280,000 distinct CDR3 sequences, roughly 21% detected once. The sequencing here drew on peripheral blood mononuclear cells (PBMCs), taken when the disease was refractory, from a patient treated with antithyroid drugs. The origin of the receptors is a female donor with Graves disease. CDR3s include the opening cysteine and the closing phenylalanine or tryptophan. A D gene is named only where the DNA matches it firmly. The size field is filled for only some rows; it gives once, few, many or a size class.

j_call clone_size v_call d_call cdr3_aa cdr3_nt
TRBJ2-6 many TRBV27 - CASSGGLSGANVLTF TGTGCCAGCAGCGGAGGGCTCTCTGGGGCCAACGTCCTGACTTTC
TRBJ2-1 - TRBV11-2 - CASSLLAQSSYNEQFF TGTGCCAGCAGTTTACTAGCACAGAGCTCCTACAATGAGCAGTTCTTC
TRBJ2-2 many TRBV7-8 - CASSLAPGMIFAGELFF TGTGCCAGCAGCTTAGCGCCAGGGATGATCTTCGCCGGGGAGCTGTTTTTT
TRBJ2-1 - TRBV10-3 TRBD1 CAITSGGSYNEQFF TGTGCCATCACTTCAGGGGGATCATACAATGAGCAGTTCTTC
TRBJ2-7 - TRBV12-3/TRBV12-4 - CASSFSAGYEQYF TGTGCCAGCAGTTTTTCGGCCGGCTACGAGCAGTACTTC
TRBJ2-2 - TRBV20-1 TRBD2 CSARGTSGSLWTGELFF TGCAGTGCTAGAGGGACTAGCGGGAGTTTATGGACCGGGGAGCTGTTTTTT
TRBJ2-2 few TRBV12-3/TRBV12-4 TRBD1 CASRAPGQGGTGELFF TGTGCCAGCAGGGCCCCGGGACAGGGGGGAACCGGGGAGCTGTTTTTT
TRBJ2-2 few TRBV7-2 TRBD2 CASSFRREGTGELFF TGTGCCAGCAGCTTTAGGCGGGAGGGGACCGGGGAGCTGTTTTTT
TRBJ2-5 many TRBV3-1 TRBD2 CASSRFESGVETQYF TGTGCCAGCAGCCGCTTCGAGAGCGGGGTGGAGACCCAGTACTTC
TRBJ2-7 many TRBV28 - CASSLSSRYEQYF TGTGCCAGCAGTTTATCTAGCCGTTACGAGCAGTACTTC
TRBJ2-5 - TRBV6-1 - CASSGYPETQYF TGTGCCAGCAGTGGCTACCCGGAGACCCAGTACTTC
TRBJ1-5 few TRBV2 - CASSYGTVQPQHF TGTGCCAGCAGCTACGGGACGGTCCAGCCCCAGCATTTT
TRBJ2-7 many TRBV2 - CASSYGTLSSYEQYF TGTGCCAGCAGTTATGGGACGTTGAGCTCCTACGAGCAGTACTTC
TRBJ1-5 few TRBV7-2 - CASSLVAPDQPQHF TGTGCCAGCAGCTTAGTGGCTCCGGATCAGCCCCAGCATTTT